A selection of T cell receptor beta chains follows, all from one sample in a study of metastatic and nonmetastatic thyroid tumors. TCRdb used MiXCR to call clones anew from the PCR reads. This sample yields about 39,000 clones, of which approximately 19% are seen a single time; approximately 20% belongs to the top ten. The sequenced sample consisted of blood. The receptors originated from a female donor with papillary thyroid cancer or a benign thyroid nodule (not recorded which). Some clones in this sample may be carry-over from other donors' samples. CDR3s include the opening cysteine and the closing phenylalanine or tryptophan. The D gene is left open where the match is weak. Expanded clones get a size class; other rows say once, few or many, or leave the size out.

J,V,size,D,DNA,CDR3
TRBJ1-5,TRBV6-1,many,-,TGTGCCAGCTGGTACGGTTTATATCAGCCCCAGCATTTT,CASWYGLYQPQHF
TRBJ2-1,TRBV11-3,many,-,TGTGCCAGCAGCTTAGATCCTAGCAACAATGAGCAGTTCTTC,CASSLDPSNNEQFF
TRBJ2-2,TRBV29-1,many,TRBD2,TGCAGCGTTGCCGGGACTAGCGGGACGAACACCGGGGAGCTGTTTTTT,CSVAGTSGTNTGELFF
TRBJ1-5,TRBV20-1,many,-,TGCAGTGCTAAGACAGGCCGCGGGGGACCCCAGCATTTT,CSAKTGRGGPQHF
TRBJ1-3,TRBV29-1,many,-,TGCAGCGTTGAAGGGAAGGCCAACTCTGGAAACACCATATATTTT,CSVEGKANSGNTIYF
TRBJ2-4,TRBV5-1,many,-,TGCGCCAGCAGCTTGGAAGGGATCCAAAACATTCAGTACTTC,CASSLEGIQNIQYF
TRBJ2-7,TRBV6-1,few,TRBD1,TGTGCCAGCGGGGACAGGGGACGGGAATACGAGCAGTACTTC,CASGDRGREYEQYF
TRBJ2-1,TRBV4-1,many,TRBD1,TGCGCCAGCAGCCAGTCAGCCTCCGGGACAGGGTATGAGCAGTTCTTC,CASSQSASGTGYEQFF
TRBJ2-7,TRBV28,medium-sized,-,TGTGCCAGCAGTTCCCGCAGGGGTTTTGGCTACGAGCAGTACTTC,CASSSRRGFGYEQYF
TRBJ2-7,TRBV11-3,-,-,TGTGCCAGCAGCCCAGGGGCAGGTTCTCGCGAGCAGTACTTC,CASSPGAGSREQYF
TRBJ2-1,TRBV28,many,-,TGTGCCAGCAGTTTCCGCTTCAATGAGCAGTTCTTC,CASSFRFNEQFF
TRBJ2-1,TRBV19,-,-,TGTGCCAGTATTGCTGGGTACAGGCATGAGCAGTTCTTC,CASIAGYRHEQFF
TRBJ2-1,TRBV7-8,-,TRBD1,TGTGCCAGCAGCTCGTCCCGGGACAGGGGCGGCGAGCAGTTCTTC,CASSSSRDRGGEQFF
TRBJ2-1,TRBV25-1,many,-,TGTGCCAGCACCCCTAGAGGGTCGTCTTACAATGAGCAGTTCTTC,CASTPRGSSYNEQFF
TRBJ2-5,TRBV7-2,few,-,TGTTCCAGCATCCTAATGGAGACCCAGTACTTC,CSSILMETQYF
TRBJ2-5,TRBV30,once,-,TGTGCCTGGAGTCCGGGACGTAGGGAGACCCAGTACTTC,CAWSPGRRETQYF
TRBJ2-1,TRBV25-1,many,-,TGTGCCAGCAGTGACCCGGGGGTGGGGAGTGAGCAGTTCTTC,CASSDPGVGSEQFF
TRBJ2-7,TRBV20-1,-,-,TGCAGTGATTCGCGCGCCAGAGACGAGCAGTACTTC,CSDSRARDEQYF
TRBJ2-3,TRBV6-1,many,-,TGTGCCACCAGAGGGGTTACAGATACGCAGTATTTT,CATRGVTDTQYF
TRBJ1-1,TRBV20-1,-,-,TGCAGTACTGGTCCGACGGAAAGGATGAACACTGAAGCTTTCTTT,CSTGPTERMNTEAFF
TRBJ2-7,TRBV20-1,-,-,TGCAGTGCTAGAGGGGTGAGGGCCGTGACAGCGGACTCCTACGAGCAGTACTTC,CSARGVRAVTADSYEQYF
TRBJ2-3,TRBV11-1,many,-,TGTGCCAGCAGCTTAGGGGACCGCTGGCCAGATACGCAGTATTTT,CASSLGDRWPDTQYF
TRBJ2-1,TRBV6-2/TRBV6-3,few,-,TGTGCCAGCCGGCTGGGGTCGGATGAGCAGTTCTTC,CASRLGSDEQFF